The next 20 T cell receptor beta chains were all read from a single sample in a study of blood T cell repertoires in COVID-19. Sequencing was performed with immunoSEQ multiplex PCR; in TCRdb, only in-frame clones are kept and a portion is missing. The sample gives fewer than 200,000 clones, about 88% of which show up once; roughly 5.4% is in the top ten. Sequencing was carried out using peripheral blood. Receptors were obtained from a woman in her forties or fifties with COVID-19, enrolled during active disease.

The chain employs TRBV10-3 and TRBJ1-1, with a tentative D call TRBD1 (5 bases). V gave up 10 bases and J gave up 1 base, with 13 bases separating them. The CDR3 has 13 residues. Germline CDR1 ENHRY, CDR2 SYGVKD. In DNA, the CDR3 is TGTGCCACTACGACAGACCCGAACACTGAAGCTTTCTTT. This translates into CATTTDPNTEAFF.

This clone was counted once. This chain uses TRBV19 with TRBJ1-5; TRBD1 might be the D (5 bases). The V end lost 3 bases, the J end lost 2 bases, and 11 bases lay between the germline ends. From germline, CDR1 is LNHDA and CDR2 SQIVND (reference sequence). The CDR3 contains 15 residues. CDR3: CASSIGWGGNQPQHF. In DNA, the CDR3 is TGTGCCAGTAGTATTGGGTGGGGCGGCAATCAGCCCCAGCATTTT.

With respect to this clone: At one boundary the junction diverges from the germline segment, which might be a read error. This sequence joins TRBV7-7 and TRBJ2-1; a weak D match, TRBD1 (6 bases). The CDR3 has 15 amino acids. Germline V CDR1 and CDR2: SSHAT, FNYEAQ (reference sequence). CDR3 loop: CASSLGGHLGSEQFF. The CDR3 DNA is TGTGCTAGCAGCTTAGGGGGACACCTAGGGTCTGAGCAGTTCTTC.

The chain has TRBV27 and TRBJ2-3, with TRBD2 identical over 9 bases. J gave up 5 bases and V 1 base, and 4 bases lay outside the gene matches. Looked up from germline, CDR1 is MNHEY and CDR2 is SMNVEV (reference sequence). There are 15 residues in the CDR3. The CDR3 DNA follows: TGTGCCAGCAGTTTATATAGCGGGGGACAAGATACGCAGTATTTT. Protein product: CASSLYSGGQDTQYF.

DNA of the CDR3: TGTGCCAGCAGTTTATCTCAGACAGGGACGAGAGGGCAGCCCCAGCATTTT. Translation gives CASSLSQTGTRGQPQHF. V gene TRBV27 combines with J gene TRBJ1-5; 7 bases line up with TRBD1. V shed 0 bases and J 7 bases; nucleotides not matched to a gene: 12. The germline V gene encodes CDR1 MNHEY and CDR2 SMNVEV (reference sequence). The CDR3 spans 17 residues.

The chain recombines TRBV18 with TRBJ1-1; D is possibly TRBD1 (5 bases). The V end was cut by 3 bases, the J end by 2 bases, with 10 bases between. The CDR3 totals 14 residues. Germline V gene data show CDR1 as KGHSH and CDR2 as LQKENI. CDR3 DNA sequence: TGTGCCAGCTCACCTGACGGGGGTAACACTGAAGCTTTCTTT. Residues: CASSPDGGNTEAFF.

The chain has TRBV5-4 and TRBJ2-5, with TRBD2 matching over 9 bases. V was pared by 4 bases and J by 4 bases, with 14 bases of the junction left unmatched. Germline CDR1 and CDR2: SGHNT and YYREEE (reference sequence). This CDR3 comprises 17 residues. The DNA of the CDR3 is TGTGCCAGCAGCCCCGGCCACGGCGGGGGGGCTGGAGAGACCCAGTACTTC. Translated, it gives CASSPGHGGGAGETQYF.

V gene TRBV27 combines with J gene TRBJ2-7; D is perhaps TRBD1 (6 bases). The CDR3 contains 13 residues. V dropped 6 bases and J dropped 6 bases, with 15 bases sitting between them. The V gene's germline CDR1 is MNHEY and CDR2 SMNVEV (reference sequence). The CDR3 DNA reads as TGTGCCAGCAGCGAACTACAGGGCAGCGAGCAGTACTTC. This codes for CASSELQGSEQYF.

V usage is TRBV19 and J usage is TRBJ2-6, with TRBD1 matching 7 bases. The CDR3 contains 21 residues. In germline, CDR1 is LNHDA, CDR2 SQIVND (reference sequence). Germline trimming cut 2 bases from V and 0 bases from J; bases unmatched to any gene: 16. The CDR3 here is CASSIIGEGTETTSGANVLTF. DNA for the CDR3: TGTGCCAGTAGTATAATAGGGGAAGGGACAGAAACTACCTCTGGGGCCAACGTCCTGACTTTC.

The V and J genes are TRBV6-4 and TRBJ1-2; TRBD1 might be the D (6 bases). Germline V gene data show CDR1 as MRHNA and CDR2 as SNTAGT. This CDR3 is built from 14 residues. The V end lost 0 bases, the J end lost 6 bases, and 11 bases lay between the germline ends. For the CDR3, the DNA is TGTGCCAGCAGTGACTCTCCGGGGGGCCATGGCTACACCTTC. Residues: CASSDSPGGHGYTF.

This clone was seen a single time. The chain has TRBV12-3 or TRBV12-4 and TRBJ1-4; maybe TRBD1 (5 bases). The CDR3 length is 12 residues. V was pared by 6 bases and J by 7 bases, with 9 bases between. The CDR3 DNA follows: TGTGCCAGCAGCGTCGGGGGTGAAAAACTGTTTTTT. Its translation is CASSVGGEKLFF.

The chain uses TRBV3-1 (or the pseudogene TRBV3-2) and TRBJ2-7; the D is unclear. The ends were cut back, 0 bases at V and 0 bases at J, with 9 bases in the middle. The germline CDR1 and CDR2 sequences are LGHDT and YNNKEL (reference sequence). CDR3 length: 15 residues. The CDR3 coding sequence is TGTGCCAGCAGCCAAGATGGCTCCAGCTCCTACGAGCAGTACTTC. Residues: CASSQDGSSSYEQYF.

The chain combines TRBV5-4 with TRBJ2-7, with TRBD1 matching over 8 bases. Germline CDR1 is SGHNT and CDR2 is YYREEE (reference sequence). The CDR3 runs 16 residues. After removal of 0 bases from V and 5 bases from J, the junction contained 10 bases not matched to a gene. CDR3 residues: CASSLGFSGGEDEQYF. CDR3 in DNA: TGTGCCAGCAGCTTGGGTTTTTCAGGGGGCGAGGACGAGCAGTACTTC.

The CDR3 reads CASSIVEGYEQYF. Here the CDR3 DNA reads TGTGCCAGTAGTATAGTGGAGGGCTACGAGCAGTACTTC. This chain joins TRBV19 and TRBJ2-7, with a tentative D call TRBD2 (6 bases). Germline V gene sequence: CDR1 LNHDA, CDR2 SQIVND (reference sequence). Trimming left V 1 base short and J 3 bases short, with 7 bases between. The CDR3 sequence is 13 residues long.

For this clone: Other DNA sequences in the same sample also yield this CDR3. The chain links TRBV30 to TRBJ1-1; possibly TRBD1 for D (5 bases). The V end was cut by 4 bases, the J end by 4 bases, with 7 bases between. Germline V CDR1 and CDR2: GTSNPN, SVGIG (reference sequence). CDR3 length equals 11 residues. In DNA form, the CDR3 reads TGTGCCTGGACAAGGGGCACTGAAGCTTTCTTT. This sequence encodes CAWTRGTEAFF.

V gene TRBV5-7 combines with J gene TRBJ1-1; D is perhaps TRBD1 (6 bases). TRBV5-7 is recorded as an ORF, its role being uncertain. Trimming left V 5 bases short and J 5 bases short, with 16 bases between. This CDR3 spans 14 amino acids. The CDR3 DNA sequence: TGTGCCAGCAGATGGGACAACATCGGGACTGAAGCTTTCTTT. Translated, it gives CASRWDNIGTEAFF.

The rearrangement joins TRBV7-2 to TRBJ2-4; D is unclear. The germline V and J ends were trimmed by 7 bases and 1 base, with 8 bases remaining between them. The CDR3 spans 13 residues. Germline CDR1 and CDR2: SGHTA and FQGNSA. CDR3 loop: CASTSPAKNIQYF. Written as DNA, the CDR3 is TGTGCCAGCACCTCCCCGGCCAAAAACATTCAGTACTTC.

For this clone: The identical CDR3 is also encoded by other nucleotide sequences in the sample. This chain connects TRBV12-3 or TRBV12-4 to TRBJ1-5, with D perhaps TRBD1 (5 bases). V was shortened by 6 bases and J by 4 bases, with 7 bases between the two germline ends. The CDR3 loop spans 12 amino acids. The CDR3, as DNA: TGTGCCAGCAGCTCAGGGAATCAGCCCCAGCATTTT. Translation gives CASSSGNQPQHF.

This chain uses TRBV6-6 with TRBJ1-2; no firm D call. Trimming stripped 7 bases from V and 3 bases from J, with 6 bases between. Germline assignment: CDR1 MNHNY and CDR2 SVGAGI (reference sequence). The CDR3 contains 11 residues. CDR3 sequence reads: CASTGYYGYTF. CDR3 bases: TGTGCCAGCACGGGTTACTATGGCTACACCTTC.

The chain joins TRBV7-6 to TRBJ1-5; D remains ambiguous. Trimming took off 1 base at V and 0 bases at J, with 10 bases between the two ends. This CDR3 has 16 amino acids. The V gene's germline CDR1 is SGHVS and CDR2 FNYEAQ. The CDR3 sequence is CASSLGRQASNQPQHF. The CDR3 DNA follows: TGTGCCAGCAGCTTAGGGCGTCAGGCTAGCAATCAGCCCCAGCATTTT.